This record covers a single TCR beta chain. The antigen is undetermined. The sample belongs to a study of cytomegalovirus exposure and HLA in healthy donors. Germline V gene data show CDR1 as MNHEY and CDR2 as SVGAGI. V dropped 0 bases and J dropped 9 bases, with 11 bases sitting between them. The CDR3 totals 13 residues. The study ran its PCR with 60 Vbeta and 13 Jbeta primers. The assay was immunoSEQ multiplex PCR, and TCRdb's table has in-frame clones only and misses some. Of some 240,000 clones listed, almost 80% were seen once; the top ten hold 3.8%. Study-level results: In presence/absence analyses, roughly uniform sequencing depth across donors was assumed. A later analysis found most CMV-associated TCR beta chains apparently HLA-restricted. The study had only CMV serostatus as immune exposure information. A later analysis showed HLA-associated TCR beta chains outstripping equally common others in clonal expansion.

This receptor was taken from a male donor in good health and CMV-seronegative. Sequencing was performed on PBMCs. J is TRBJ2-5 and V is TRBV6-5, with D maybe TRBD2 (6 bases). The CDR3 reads CASSYSMGGAQYF. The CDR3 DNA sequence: TGTGCCAGCAGTTACTCGATGGGGGGAGCCCAGTACTTC.